The TCR beta chain described here comes from a study of blood T cell repertoires in COVID-19. Study background: Sample material is recorded as cDNA or gDNA derived from T cells, B-cell-depleted T cells, or PBMCs.

The repertoire was sequenced with immunoSEQ multiplex PCR; TCRdb's copy has only in-frame clones and lacks some. The repertoire holds roughly 140,000 clones, with 85% as singletons. This CDR3 spans 18 amino acids. In germline, CDR1 is SGHRS, CDR2 YFSETQ. V gave up 0 bases and J gave up 1 base, with 19 bases separating them. The sequencing sample was made of PBMCs or T cells enriched from blood (not recorded which). This chain connects TRBV5-1 to TRBJ1-1; possibly TRBD1 for D (5 bases). This sequence originates from a middle-aged woman who had recovered from COVID-19. This CDR3 reads CASSLDGPGLPENTEAFF. DNA for the CDR3: TGCGCCAGCAGCTTGGACGGCCCAGGGTTGCCCGAGAACACTGAAGCTTTCTTT.